A selection of T cell receptor beta chains follows, all from one sample in a study of blood T cell repertoires in COVID-19. Generated by immunoSEQ multiplex PCR, the TCRdb table keeps only in-frame clones and is missing some. Among more than 100,000 clones listed, about 90% were seen once. The sequenced sample consisted of peripheral blood. Receptors were obtained from a human donor in a cohort sampled during active COVID-19. Each CDR3 is given with its conserved first and last residue. D genes are given only for firm matches. For some rows the clone size is stated as once, few or many, or as a class when expanded; others skip it.

j_call,cdr3_length,v_call,clone_size,d_call,cdr3_aa,cdr3_nt
TRBJ1-2,12,TRBV30,-,-,CAWSVSGYGYTF,TGTGCCTGGAGTGTAAGCGGCTATGGCTACACCTTC
TRBJ2-3,14,TRBV27,-,-,CASSLYDSRDTQYF,TGTGCCAGCAGTTTGTATGACTCTCGGGATACGCAGTATTTT
TRBJ2-7,16,TRBV19,-,-,CASMIMRTVFSYEQYF,TGTGCCAGCATGATCATGAGGACAGTTTTCTCCTACGAGCAGTACTTC
TRBJ1-5,12,TRBV7-9,-,TRBD1,CASSLGQGGRHF,TGTGCCAGCAGCTTAGGACAGGGGGGAAGGCATTTT
TRBJ1-5,16,TRBV30,few,-,CAWSVVGAMGNQPQHF,TGTGCCTGGAGTGTAGTAGGAGCCATGGGCAATCAGCCCCAGCATTTT
TRBJ2-6,15,TRBV5-4,-,TRBD2,CASSPGRSGANVLTF,TGTGCCAGCAGCCCCGGGAGGTCTGGGGCCAACGTCCTGACTTTC
TRBJ2-1,16,TRBV6-5,-,-,CASSYSSEAAYNEQFF,TGTGCCAGCAGTTACTCGTCCGAGGCCGCCTACAATGAGCAGTTCTTC
TRBJ2-7,15,TRBV15,-,TRBD2,CATSRGASGSYEQYF,TGTGCCACCAGCAGAGGGGCTAGCGGCTCCTACGAGCAGTACTTC
TRBJ1-3,14,TRBV18,-,-,CASSPQGSGNTIYF,TGTGCCAGCTCACCGCAGGGATCTGGAAACACCATATATTTT
TRBJ1-3,15,TRBV6-6,many,-,CASSYELYSGNTIYF,TGTGCCAGCAGTTACGAGCTCTACTCTGGAAACACCATATATTTT
TRBJ1-3,13,TRBV10-3,-,-,CAISAQVGNTIYF,TGTGCCATCAGTGCACAGGTCGGAAACACCATATATTTT
TRBJ2-7,13,TRBV9,-,-,CASSVAGSYEQYF,TGTGCCAGCAGCGTAGCGGGGTCCTACGAGCAGTACTTC
TRBJ1-3,16,TRBV18,-,TRBD1,CASSPKGQLSGNTIYF,TGTGCCAGCTCACCAAAGGGACAGCTCTCTGGAAACACCATATATTTT
TRBJ1-3,15,TRBV4-2,-,-,CASRSVASSGNTIYF,TGTGCCAGCCGTTCGGTCGCGAGCTCTGGAAACACCATATATTTT
TRBJ1-2,15,TRBV2,-,TRBD1,CASSDDRGPGYGYTF,TGTGCCAGCAGCGACGACAGGGGGCCGGGCTATGGCTACACCTTC
TRBJ2-1,15,TRBV6-5,-,-,CASTRRGGRYNEQFF,TGTGCCAGCACCAGAAGGGGGGGGCGCTACAATGAGCAGTTCTTC
TRBJ2-2,15,TRBV18,once,-,CASSPMASGAGELFF,TGTGCCAGCTCACCTATGGCTAGTGGTGCTGGGGAGCTGTTTTTT
TRBJ2-1,16,TRBV2,-,-,CASSERAGARNNEQFF,TGTGCCAGCAGTGAACGGGCGGGGGCCCGCAACAATGAGCAGTTCTTC
TRBJ1-4,16,TRBV6-2/TRBV6-3,-,TRBD1,CASSRPWDRANEKLFF,TGTGCCAGCAGTAGACCGTGGGACAGAGCTAATGAAAAACTGTTTTTT
TRBJ2-5,15,TRBV11-3,-,TRBD2,CASSQREGTQETQYF,TGTGCCAGCAGCCAGCGGGAGGGAACTCAAGAGACCCAGTACTTC
TRBJ1-5,14,TRBV2,few,-,CASSADTSNQPQHF,TGTGCCAGCAGTGCTGACACGAGCAATCAGCCCCAGCATTTT
TRBJ1-3,16,TRBV7-9,-,-,CASSSTDGVSGNTIYF,TGTGCCAGCAGTAGCACCGACGGGGTGTCTGGAAACACCATATATTTT
TRBJ1-2,13,TRBV6-5,-,-,CASRPGGNYGYTF,TGTGCCAGCAGGCCCGGGGGGAACTATGGCTACACCTTC
TRBJ2-3,13,TRBV10-1,large,-,CASSRTGADTQYF,TGCGCCAGCAGTAGGACGGGAGCGGATACGCAGTATTTT
TRBJ2-7,15,TRBV5-8,-,TRBD1,CASSPDRGVGYEQYF,TGTGCCAGCAGCCCGGACAGGGGGGTAGGCTACGAGCAGTACTTC
TRBJ1-3,13,TRBV27,-,TRBD1,CASSWTGRDTIYF,TGTGCCAGCAGTTGGACAGGGAGGGACACCATATATTTT
TRBJ2-5,16,TRBV4-1,-,TRBD1,CASSIKAGQGSETQYF,TGCGCCAGCAGCATCAAGGCGGGACAGGGGTCGGAGACCCAGTACTTC
TRBJ1-1,14,TRBV18,-,-,CASSRVRQPTEAFF,TGTGCCAGCTCACGTGTAAGACAGCCCACTGAAGCTTTCTTT
TRBJ2-5,16,TRBV3-1/TRBV3-2,-,TRBD1,CASSPRQGAGGETQYF,TGTGCCAGCAGCCCGAGACAGGGGGCGGGGGGAGAGACCCAGTACTTC
TRBJ2-7,17,TRBV4-2,-,TRBD2,CASSQDPGGGPAIEQYF,TGTGCCAGCAGCCAAGATCCGGGCGGGGGGCCGGCGATCGAGCAGTACTTC
TRBJ1-2,12,TRBV7-2,-,-,CASSAQGFGYTF,TGTGCCAGCAGCGCGCAGGGGTTTGGCTACACCTTC
TRBJ2-5,16,TRBV7-2,-,TRBD1,CASSSISGTGAETQYF,TGTGCCAGCAGCTCAATTTCCGGGACAGGGGCCGAGACCCAGTACTTC
TRBJ2-7,15,TRBV18,-,TRBD2,CASSLAGVSSYEQYF,TGTGCCAGCTCACTAGCGGGAGTTAGCTCCTACGAGCAGTACTTC
TRBJ2-7,14,TRBV5-6,once,-,CASRYDRSPYEQYF,TGTGCCAGCAGATATGACAGGAGCCCCTACGAGCAGTACTTC
TRBJ1-5,16,TRBV7-2,-,TRBD1,CASSFRGQDSNQPQHF,TGTGCCAGCAGCTTTCGGGGACAGGATAGCAATCAGCCCCAGCATTTT
TRBJ2-2,15,TRBV5-1,-,-,CASSLDRAYTGELFF,TGCGCCAGCAGCTTGGACAGGGCTTACACCGGGGAGCTGTTTTTT
TRBJ1-2,15,TRBV24-1,-,TRBD1,CATSSGTGGSHGYTF,TGTGCCACCAGTTCCGGGACAGGGGGCTCGCATGGCTACACCTTC
TRBJ1-3,19,TRBV4-2,-,-,CASSQDGPFGGIAGNTIYF,TGTGCCAGCAGCCAAGACGGCCCTTTTGGGGGGATAGCTGGAAACACCATATATTTT
TRBJ2-5,14,TRBV19,-,-,CASSPYWTGETQYF,TGTGCCAGTAGTCCATACTGGACGGGGGAGACCCAGTACTTC
TRBJ2-5,13,TRBV12-3/TRBV12-4,-,-,CASSLGSQETQYF,TGTGCCAGCAGTTTAGGCAGCCAAGAGACCCAGTACTTC
TRBJ2-5,14,TRBV11-3,once,-,CASSVGAATETQYF,TGTGCCAGCTCAGTAGGGGCAGCCACGGAGACCCAGTACTTC
TRBJ2-5,14,TRBV24-1,-,TRBD2,CATSLAGGEETQYF,TGTGCCACCAGCCTAGCGGGAGGCGAAGAGACCCAGTACTTC
TRBJ1-5,15,TRBV21-1,-,-,CASSIARTENQPQHF,TGTGCCAGCAGCATAGCGAGGACAGAAAATCAGCCCCAGCATTTT
TRBJ1-1,18,TRBV19,-,TRBD1,CASSMGGMWTGKRAEAFF,TGTGCCAGTAGTATGGGGGGGATGTGGACAGGGAAGAGAGCTGAAGCTTTCTTT
TRBJ1-1,13,TRBV29-1,-,-,CSGIQGGYTEAFF,TGCAGCGGGATACAGGGTGGGTACACTGAAGCTTTCTTT
TRBJ1-2,16,TRBV11-2,-,-,CASSIRRQVFNYGYTF,TGTGCCAGCAGCATACGCCGACAGGTTTTTAACTATGGCTACACCTTC
TRBJ2-1,16,TRBV9,-,-,CASSEKLAGRNNEQFF,TGTGCCAGCAGCGAGAAACTTGCGGGCCGGAACAATGAGCAGTTCTTC
TRBJ2-1,13,TRBV7-2,-,-,CASSYAAPPEQFF,TGTGCCAGCAGCTACGCCGCGCCCCCCGAGCAGTTCTTC
TRBJ1-5,13,TRBV12-3/TRBV12-4,few,-,CASSYYSNQPQHF,TGTGCCAGCAGTTACTATAGCAATCAGCCCCAGCATTTT
TRBJ1-3,15,TRBV21-1,-,-,CASSTRGGTGNTIYF,TGTGCCAGCAGCACCCGGGGAGGGACTGGAAACACCATATATTTT
TRBJ2-7,17,TRBV4-2,-,TRBD2,CASSHSGTSGVNYEQYF,TGTGCCAGCAGTCACTCCGGGACTAGCGGGGTAAACTACGAGCAGTACTTC
TRBJ1-3,15,TRBV28,-,-,CASSSYRVSGNTIYF,TGTGCCAGCAGTTCCTACAGGGTTTCTGGAAACACCATATATTTT